These T cell receptor beta chains were read from a single sample in a study of blood T cell repertoires in COVID-19. TCRdb's table, derived via immunoSEQ multiplex PCR, lists solely in-frame clones and lacks some. The sample has about 130,000 clones; roughly 80% are singletons. Input material: PBMCs or T cells enriched from blood (not recorded which). These receptors all come from a man in his forties with acute COVID-19. CDR3s include the opening cysteine and the closing phenylalanine or tryptophan. Fields, in order: V gene, J gene, clone size, D gene, CDR3 protein, CDR3 DNA. D genes are given only for firm matches. Rows may omit the clone size; those that give it use once, few, many or a size class.

V: TRBV2; J: TRBJ1-6; size: -; D: -; CDR3: CASSDQGFNSPLHF; DNA: TGTGCCAGCAGTGATCAGGGGTTTAATTCACCCCTCCACTTT
V: TRBV7-9; J: TRBJ1-4; size: -; D: TRBD1; CDR3: CASSSGQGVNEKLFF; DNA: TGTGCCAGCAGCTCCGGACAGGGGGTTAATGAAAAACTGTTTTTT
V: TRBV5-4; J: TRBJ2-2; size: -; D: -; CDR3: CANLPKAGTGELFF; DNA: TGTGCCAACCTCCCAAAGGCGGGGACCGGGGAGCTGTTTTTT
V: TRBV5-1; J: TRBJ2-2; size: once; D: -; CDR3: CASAAGGWNTGELFF; DNA: TGCGCCAGCGCCGCCGGGGGTTGGAACACCGGGGAGCTGTTTTTT
V: TRBV19; J: TRBJ2-5; size: -; D: -; CDR3: CASSIDYQETQYF; DNA: TGTGCCAGTAGTATTGACTACCAAGAGACCCAGTACTTC
V: TRBV6-5; J: TRBJ2-3; size: -; D: -; CDR3: CASRLQGDTQYF; DNA: TGTGCCAGCAGGCTTCAGGGAGATACGCAGTATTTT
V: TRBV3-1/TRBV3-2; J: TRBJ2-3; size: -; D: TRBD2; CDR3: CASSRIDRGVTDTQYF; DNA: TGTGCCAGCAGCCGAATCGACCGGGGGGTCACAGATACGCAGTATTTT
V: TRBV3-1/TRBV3-2; J: TRBJ2-3; size: -; D: TRBD2; CDR3: CASRPSGGTITDTQYF; DNA: TGTGCCAGCAGACCTAGCGGGGGGACAATCACAGATACGCAGTATTTT
V: TRBV18; J: TRBJ1-2; size: -; D: -; CDR3: CASWAGDGNYGYTF; DNA: TGTGCCAGCTGGGCGGGTGACGGAAACTATGGCTACACCTTC
V: TRBV10-3; J: TRBJ1-4; size: -; D: -; CDR3: CAISDYGVKANEKLFF; DNA: TGTGCCATCAGTGATTACGGAGTTAAAGCTAATGAAAAACTGTTTTTT
V: TRBV7-8; J: TRBJ1-5; size: -; D: TRBD1; CDR3: CASSPDRVNQPQHF; DNA: TGTGCCAGCAGCCCCGACAGGGTCAATCAGCCCCAGCATTTT
V: TRBV3-1/TRBV3-2; J: TRBJ1-1; size: -; D: TRBD1; CDR3: CASSDRGGNTEAFF; DNA: TGTGCCAGCAGCGACAGGGGTGGGAACACTGAAGCTTTCTTT
V: TRBV29-1; J: TRBJ1-5; size: once; D: -; CDR3: CSVEDEGGRGQPQHF; DNA: TGCAGCGTTGAAGATGAGGGCGGGAGGGGACAGCCCCAGCATTTT
V: TRBV7-3; J: TRBJ2-5; size: -; D: -; CDR3: CASSEQFQETQYF; DNA: TGTGCCAGCAGCGAACAGTTCCAAGAGACCCAGTACTTC
V: TRBV5-1; J: TRBJ2-7; size: -; D: TRBD1; CDR3: CASSPGTGYGEQYF; DNA: TGCGCCAGCAGCCCGGGGACAGGGTATGGAGAGCAGTACTTC
V: TRBV27; J: TRBJ2-2; size: -; D: -; CDR3: CASSLMRDTGELFF; DNA: TGTGCCAGCAGTTTGATGCGGGACACCGGGGAGCTGTTTTTT